There are many counts of the clone carrying this T cell receptor beta chain. The sample originates from a study of Graves' ophthalmopathy and Graves' hyperthyroidism. New diagnoses, under 2 months' duration, and ages 18 to 65 characterized the hyperthyroidism patients. A 10 ml volume of fresh peripheral blood provided the PBMCs. Amplified TCR beta CDR3 regions were obtained using RNA transcripts as template. RT-PCR with HTBI primers came first, then second-round multiplex PCR. One entry per CDR3 protein results from TCRdb running MiXCR on the multiplex PCR reads. Here the sample spans hundreds of thousands of distinct CDR3 sequences, about a fifth being singletons. The CDR3 contains 21 residues. CDR1 is DFQATT and CDR2 is SNEGSKA in the germline V gene (reference sequence). V lost 5 bases to trimming and J lost 1 base; unmatched junction nucleotides: 23.

V and J are TRBV20-1 and TRBJ1-1, with 12 bases lining up with TRBD1. Sequenced material: peripheral blood. The sequence came from a young woman with stable Graves' hyperthyroidism. Some clones in this sample may be carry-over from other donors' samples. The DNA of the CDR3 is TGCAGTGCTCCGAAATCACTCCTTTTGGGACAGGGGGCTTTTCGGAACACTGAAGCTTTCTTT. It codes for CSAPKSLLLGQGAFRNTEAFF.